A single sample gave rise to the 15 T cell receptor beta chains below, sequenced in a study of type 1 regulatory T cells. Each CDR3 protein is one row after TCRdb ran MiXCR on the reads. The sample lists 80,000 to 100,000 distinct CDR3 sequences; roughly 28% were seen once. Input material: CD4+ T cells, either the whole sample or a sorted fraction (not recorded which). The receptors were gathered from a human donor in good health.

The CDR3 nucleotides read TGTGCCAGCAGTGTAGGGACTAGCGAGATCTACGAGCAGTACTTC. Translating gives CASSVGTSEIYEQYF. The J gene is TRBJ2-7, the V gene TRBV2, with 10 bases identical to TRBD2. The germline V gene encodes CDR1 SNHLY and CDR2 FYNNEI. Germline trimming cut 4 bases from V and 3 bases from J; bases unmatched to any gene: 6. This CDR3 region has 15 residues. The full variable domain, in which reference TRBV2 and TRBJ2-7 provide the parts outside the CDR3, is EPEVTQTPSHQVTQMGQEVILRCVPISNHLYFYWYRQILGQKVEFLVSFYNNEISEKSEIFDDQFSVERPDGSNFTLKIRSTKLEDSAMYFCASSVGTSEIYEQYFGPGTRLTVT.

V is TRBV11-2 and J is TRBJ2-5, with D maybe TRBD2 (7 bases). Looked up from germline, CDR1 is SGHAT and CDR2 is FQNNGV. With 1 base removed from V and 2 bases from J, the gap between germline ends came to 29 bases. The CDR3 contains 21 residues. CDR3 nucleotides: TGTGCCAGCAGCTTAGTTAGTGTACGTGCGGGGGCTCCAGGGGATCAAGAGACCCAGTACTTC. Its protein product is CASSLVSVRAGAPGDQETQYF.

The chain uses TRBV6-6 and TRBJ1-4; a possible D gene is TRBD1 (5 bases). Trimming shortened V by 4 bases and J by 3 bases, and 9 bases separated the two germline ends. The CDR3 totals 14 residues. Germline CDR1 and CDR2: MNHNY and SVGAGI (reference sequence). The CDR3 nucleotides read TGTGCCAGCAGTTCGACAGCCTCTAATGAAAAACTGTTTTTT. Its translation: CASSSTASNEKLFF.

The V and J genes are TRBV9 and TRBJ1-1; D is ambiguous. CDR1 and CDR2 (germline): SGDLS, YYNGEE. The CDR3 covers 14 residues. Deletions cut 2 bases from V and 3 bases from J, with 11 bases between. This CDR3 is CASSVLGVDTEAFF. The CDR3 DNA reads as TGTGCCAGCAGCGTGCTAGGAGTGGACACTGAAGCTTTCTTT.

The V gene is TRBV6-5, the J gene TRBJ2-2; D is uncertain. With 6 bases removed from V and 3 bases from J, the gap between germline ends came to 5 bases. This CDR3 has 12 amino acids. CDR1 is MNHEY and CDR2 is SVGAGI in the germline V gene. The CDR3 DNA follows: TGTGCCAGCAGAGAAGACACCGGGGAGCTGTTTTTT. Protein: CASREDTGELFF.

The J gene is TRBJ1-1, the V gene TRBV3-1; D gene ambiguous. Germline loops: CDR1 LGHDT, CDR2 YNNKEL (reference sequence). The CDR3 is 15 amino acids. V shed 0 bases and J shed 0 bases, with 8 bases lying between them. The CDR3 protein is CASSQERPMNTEAFF. CDR3 in DNA: TGTGCCAGCAGCCAAGAAAGGCCAATGAACACTGAAGCTTTCTTT. Full variable domain (remainder filled in from reference TRBV3-1 and TRBJ1-1): DTAVSQTPKYLVTQMGNDKSIKCEQNLGHDTMYWYKQDSKKFLKIMFSYNNKELIINETVPNRFSPKSPDKAHLNLHINSLELGDSAVYFCASSQERPMNTEAFFGQGTRLTVV.

The chain employs TRBV6-2 or TRBV6-3 and TRBJ2-7; 7 bases map to TRBD1. With V trimmed by 7 bases and J by 2 bases, 11 bases remained unmatched. CDR1 MNHEY and CDR2 SVGEGT come from the germline V gene. The CDR3 is 15 amino acids. CDR3 in amino acids: CASNPHDRATYEQYF. The DNA of the CDR3 is TGTGCCAGCAACCCCCATGACAGGGCTACCTACGAGCAGTACTTC.

V is TRBV6-1 and J is TRBJ1-3; D remains ambiguous. This CDR3 comprises 14 residues. V lost 7 bases and J 2 bases, leaving 12 bases between the germline ends. Germline values: CDR1 MNHNS, CDR2 SASEGT. CDR3 bases: TGTGCCAGCACTCCAGGAGGACCTGGAAACACCATATATTTT. Encoded protein: CASTPGGPGNTIYF.

CDR3 DNA: TGCGCCAGCAGCCAAGACCAGTGGGGCGGGGCGGACCCCCAGTACTTC. Its translation is CASSQDQWGGADPQYF. The rearrangement uses TRBV4-3 and TRBJ2-5; D perhaps matches TRBD2 (6 bases). V lost 0 bases and J 9 bases, leaving 20 bases between the germline ends. The germline V gene encodes CDR1 LGHNA and CDR2 YSLEER. This CDR3 region has 16 residues.

This clonotype was counted at least ten times. The genes are TRBV7-8 and TRBJ2-7, with TRBD1 matching 10 bases. In germline, CDR1 is SGHVS, CDR2 FQNEAQ. The CDR3 loop spans 15 amino acids. After removal of 3 bases from V and 5 bases from J, the junction contained 7 bases not matched to a gene. CDR3 sequence: CASSFAGQGKNEQYF. DNA of the CDR3: TGTGCCAGCAGCTTTGCGGGACAGGGGAAAAACGAGCAGTACTTC.

This clonotype occurred a few times. The chain combines TRBV7-2 with TRBJ2-2; no clear D. The V gene's germline CDR1 is SGHTA and CDR2 FQGNSA. The length of the CDR3 is 15 residues. Trimming took 3 bases from V and 7 from J, leaving 15 bases between them. The CDR3 loop reads CASSLTGPGVGELFF. The CDR3 region has the DNA TGTGCCAGCAGCTTGACCGGACCCGGCGTCGGGGAGCTGTTTTTT.

This clonotype was observed a handful of times. The V call is TRBV19, the J call TRBJ2-1; TRBD2 matches 8 bases. Germline V gene lookup returns CDR1 LNHDA and CDR2 SQIVND (reference sequence). Trimming took 6 bases from V and 7 from J; bases not matched to a gene: 5. The CDR3 sequence is 13 residues long. This CDR3 reads CASRGRGRNEQFF. CDR3 nucleotides: TGTGCCAGTAGAGGCCGCGGGAGGAATGAGCAGTTCTTC.

This clonotype was observed a few times. The rearrangement joins TRBV7-6 to TRBJ1-1, with TRBD1 as a possible D gene (6 bases). Trimming cost V 5 bases and J 3 bases, with 10 bases left between them. Germline V gene sequence: CDR1 SGHVS, CDR2 FNYEAQ. The CDR3 consists of 13 residues. The CDR3 coding sequence is TGTGCCAGCAGCCTGGACAGCGACACTGAAGCTTTCTTT. Translation gives CASSLDSDTEAFF.

This clonotype has only one observation. This chain connects TRBV11-2 to TRBJ2-5; 7 bases agree with TRBD2. Trimming removed 2 bases from V and 0 bases from J; junction bases left unmatched: 6. CDR3 size: 16 residues. The V gene's germline CDR1 is SGHAT and CDR2 FQNNGV. Written as DNA, the CDR3 is TGTGCCAGCAGCTTATGGGCTAGCGGACACCAAGAGACCCAGTACTTC. Translation gives CASSLWASGHQETQYF.

The V and J genes are TRBV18 and TRBJ2-3; unclear D gene. This CDR3 region has 12 residues. V lost 5 bases and J 6 bases, leaving 9 bases between the germline ends. CDR1 is KGHSH, CDR2 LQKENI, per germline. The CDR3 protein is CASSRIADTQYF. The DNA of the CDR3 is TGTGCCAGCTCAAGGATAGCTGATACGCAGTATTTT. Full variable domain (missing parts from reference TRBV18 and TRBJ2-3): NAGVMQNPRHLVRRRGQEARLRCSPMKGHSHVYWYRQLPEEGLKFMVYLQKENIIDESGMPKERFSAEFPKEGPSILRIQQVVRGDSAAYFCASSRIADTQYFGPGTRLTVL.